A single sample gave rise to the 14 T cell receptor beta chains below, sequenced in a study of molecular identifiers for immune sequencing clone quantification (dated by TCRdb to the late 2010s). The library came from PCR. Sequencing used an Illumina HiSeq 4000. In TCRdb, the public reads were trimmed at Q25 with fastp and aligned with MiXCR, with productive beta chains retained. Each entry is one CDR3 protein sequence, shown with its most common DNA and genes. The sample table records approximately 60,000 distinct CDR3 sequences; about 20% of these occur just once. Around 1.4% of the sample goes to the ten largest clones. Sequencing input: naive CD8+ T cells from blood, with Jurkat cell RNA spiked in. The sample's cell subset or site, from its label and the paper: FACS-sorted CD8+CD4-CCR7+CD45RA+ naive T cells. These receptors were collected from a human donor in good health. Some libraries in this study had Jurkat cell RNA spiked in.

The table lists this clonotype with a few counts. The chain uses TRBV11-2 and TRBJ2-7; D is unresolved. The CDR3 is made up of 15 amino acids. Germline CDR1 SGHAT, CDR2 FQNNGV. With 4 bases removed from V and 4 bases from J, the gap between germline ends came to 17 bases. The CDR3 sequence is CASSSEARTLYEQYF. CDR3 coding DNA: TGTGCCAGCAGCTCAGAGGCAAGAACGCTTTACGAGCAGTACTTC.

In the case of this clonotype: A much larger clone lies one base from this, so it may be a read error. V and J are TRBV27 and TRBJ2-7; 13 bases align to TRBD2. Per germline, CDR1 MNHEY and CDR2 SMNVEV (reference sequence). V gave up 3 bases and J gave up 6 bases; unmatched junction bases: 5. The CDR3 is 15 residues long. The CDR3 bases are TGTGCCAGCAGTTTCGGGACTAGCGGGATGGTCGAGCAGTACTTC. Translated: CASSFGTSGMVEQYF.

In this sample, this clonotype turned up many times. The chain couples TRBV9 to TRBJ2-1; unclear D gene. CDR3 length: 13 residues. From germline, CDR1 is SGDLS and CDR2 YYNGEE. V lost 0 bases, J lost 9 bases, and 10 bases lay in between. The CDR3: CASSVVLGGEQFF. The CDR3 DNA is TGTGCCAGCAGCGTAGTTCTAGGCGGTGAGCAGTTCTTC.

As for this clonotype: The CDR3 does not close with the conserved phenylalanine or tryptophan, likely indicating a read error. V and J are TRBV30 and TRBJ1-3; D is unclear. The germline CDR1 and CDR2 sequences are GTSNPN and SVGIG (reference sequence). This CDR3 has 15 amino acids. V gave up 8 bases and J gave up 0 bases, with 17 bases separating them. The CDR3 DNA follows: TGTGCCCGGACCCCGGACGGAAACTCTGGAAACACCATATATTGT. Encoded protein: CARTPDGNSGNTIYC.

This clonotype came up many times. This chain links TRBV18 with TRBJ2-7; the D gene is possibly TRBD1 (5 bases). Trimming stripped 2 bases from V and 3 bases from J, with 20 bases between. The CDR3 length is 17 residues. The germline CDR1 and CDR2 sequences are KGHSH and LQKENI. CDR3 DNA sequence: TGTGCCAGCTCACCAGTCCCCGTGGCAGGGTCCAACTACGAGCAGTACTTC. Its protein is CASSPVPVAGSNYEQYF.

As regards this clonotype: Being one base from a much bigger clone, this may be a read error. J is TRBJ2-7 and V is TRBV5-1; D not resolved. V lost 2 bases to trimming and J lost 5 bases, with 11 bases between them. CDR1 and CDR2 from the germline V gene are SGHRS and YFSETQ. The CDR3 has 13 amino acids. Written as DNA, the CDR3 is TGCGCCAGCAGCTTCGAACCACGCCACGAGCAGTACTTC. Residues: CASSFEPRHEQYF.

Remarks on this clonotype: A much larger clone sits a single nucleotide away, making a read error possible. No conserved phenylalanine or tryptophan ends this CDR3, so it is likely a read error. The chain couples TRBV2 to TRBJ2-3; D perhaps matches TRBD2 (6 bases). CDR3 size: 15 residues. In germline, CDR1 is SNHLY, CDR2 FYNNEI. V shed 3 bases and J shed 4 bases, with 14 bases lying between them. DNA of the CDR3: TGTGCCAGCAGTGAGTCGGGAGTATTTCCAGATACGCAGTATCTT. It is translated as CASSESGVFPDTQYL.

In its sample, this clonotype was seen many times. As DNA, the CDR3 is TGTGCCAGCAGCTCGTCGGAAGCGGGAGGTGGGACAGATACGCAGTATTTT. As protein: CASSSSEAGGGTDTQYF. The chain recombines TRBV7-9 with TRBJ2-3; 9 positions match TRBD2. Germline assignment: CDR1 SEHNR and CDR2 FQNEAQ (reference sequence). This CDR3 comprises 17 residues. J lost 3 bases, V lost 4 bases, and 11 bases had no gene match.

CDR3 loop: CATSKEGFTGNQPQHF. The CDR3 DNA is TGTGCCACCAGCAAAGAGGGGTTTACCGGTAATCAGCCCCAGCATTTT. This sequence joins TRBV15 and TRBJ1-5; maybe TRBD1 (5 bases). This CDR3 spans 16 amino acids. The germline V gene encodes CDR1 LNHNV and CDR2 YYDKDF (reference sequence). The ends were cut back, 4 bases at V and 4 bases at J, with 17 bases in the middle.

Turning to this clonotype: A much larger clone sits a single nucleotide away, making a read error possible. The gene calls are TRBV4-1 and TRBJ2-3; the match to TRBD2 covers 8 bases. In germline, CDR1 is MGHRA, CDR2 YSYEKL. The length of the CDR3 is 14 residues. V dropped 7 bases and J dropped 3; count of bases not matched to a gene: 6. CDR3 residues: CASNRGGGTDTQYF. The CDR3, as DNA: TGCGCCAGCAACCGGGGGGGGGGGACAGATACGCAGTATTTT.

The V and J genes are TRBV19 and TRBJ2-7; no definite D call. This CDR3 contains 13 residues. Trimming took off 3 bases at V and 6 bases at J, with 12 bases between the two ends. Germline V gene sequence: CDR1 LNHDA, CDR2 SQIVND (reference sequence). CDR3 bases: TGTGCCAGTAGTATGGACGCCCCGGGCGAGCAGTACTTC. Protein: CASSMDAPGEQYF.

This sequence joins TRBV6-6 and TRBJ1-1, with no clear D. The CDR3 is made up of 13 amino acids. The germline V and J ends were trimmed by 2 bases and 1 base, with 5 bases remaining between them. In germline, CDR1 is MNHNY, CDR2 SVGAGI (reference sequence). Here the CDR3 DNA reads TGTGCCAGCAGTTACGGCAAGAACACTGAAGCTTTCTTT. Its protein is CASSYGKNTEAFF.

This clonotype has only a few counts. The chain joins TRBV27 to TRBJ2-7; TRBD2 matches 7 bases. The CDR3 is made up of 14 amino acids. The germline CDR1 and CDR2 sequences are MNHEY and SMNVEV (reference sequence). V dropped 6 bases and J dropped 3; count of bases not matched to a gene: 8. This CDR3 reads CASRLGGSGYEQYF. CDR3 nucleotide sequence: TGTGCCAGCAGACTGGGGGGGAGTGGCTACGAGCAGTACTTC.

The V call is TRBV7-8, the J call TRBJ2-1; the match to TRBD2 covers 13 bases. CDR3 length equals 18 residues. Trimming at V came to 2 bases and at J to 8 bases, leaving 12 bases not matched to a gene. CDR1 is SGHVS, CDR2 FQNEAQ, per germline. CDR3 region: CASSLWTSGSISGDEQFF. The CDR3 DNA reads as TGTGCCAGCAGCTTATGGACTAGCGGGAGTATATCCGGAGATGAGCAGTTCTTC.